This T cell receptor beta chain was identified during a study of cytomegalovirus exposure and HLA in healthy donors. Study summary: Genotyping showed 75% to 90% of approximately 430 donors falling in the Caucasian-associated ancestry cluster. General study findings and limits: TCR beta chains associated with HLA were, in a later analysis, more clonally expanded than equally common others.

Points on this clone: Its antigen is as yet unknown.

60 Vbeta and 13 Jbeta primers were used in PCR. TCRdb's copy holds only in-frame clones and misses some; the assay was immunoSEQ multiplex PCR. The sample consists of approximately 100,000 clones, around 80% of them appearing once. Though probably carrying unrecorded immune exposures, donors were nominally healthy at sampling. This CDR3 spans 16 amino acids. V was clipped by 0 bases and J by 0 bases, with 9 bases between them. Germline values: CDR1 MGHRA, CDR2 YSYEKL. This TCR came from a female donor in good health and CMV-seropositive. The chain couples TRBV4-1 to TRBJ1-3; no definite D call. The sequencing input was PBMCs. CDR3 sequence reads: CASSQDPPGSGNTIYF. As DNA, the CDR3 is TGCGCCAGCAGCCAAGACCCCCCGGGCTCTGGAAACACCATATATTTT.